Detailed here is one TCR beta chain. The sample comes from a study of control samples from healthy donors and cancer patients. This CDR3 spans 12 amino acids. Germline values: CDR1 SGHRS, CDR2 YFSETQ. V lost 4 bases, J lost 8 bases, and 10 bases lay in between. Repertoires were generated with immunoSEQ multiplex PCR, while TCRdb's copy carries only in-frame clones and drops some. The table includes 40,000 to 60,000 clones, approximately 86% detected once. The genes are TRBV5-1 and TRBJ2-1; D not resolved. The sequenced sample consisted of PBMCs. The sequence was collected from a man aged 55 to 69 with head and neck cancer. For the CDR3, the DNA is TGCGCCAGCAGCGGAGACCTCGATGAGCAGTTCTTC. This encodes CASSGDLDEQFF.